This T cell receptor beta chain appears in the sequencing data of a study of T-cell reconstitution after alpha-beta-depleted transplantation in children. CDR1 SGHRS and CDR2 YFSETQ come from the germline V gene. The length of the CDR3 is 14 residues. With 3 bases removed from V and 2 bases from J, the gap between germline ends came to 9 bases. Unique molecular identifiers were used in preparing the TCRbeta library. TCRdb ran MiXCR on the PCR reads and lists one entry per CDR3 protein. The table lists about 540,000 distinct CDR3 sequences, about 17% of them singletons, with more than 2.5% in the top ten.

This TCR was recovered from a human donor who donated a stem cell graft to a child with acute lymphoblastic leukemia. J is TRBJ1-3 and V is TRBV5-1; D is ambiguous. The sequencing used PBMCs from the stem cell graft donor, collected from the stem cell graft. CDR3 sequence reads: CASSSWSPGNTIYF. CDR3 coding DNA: TGCGCCAGCAGCTCGTGGTCCCCTGGAAACACCATATATTTT.